These T cell receptor beta chains were read from a single sample in a study of CXCR3-negative and CXCR3-positive naive CD8 T cells. From its re-call of the 5' RACE reads, TCRdb lists each CDR3 protein once, without DNA. The repertoire table contains tens of thousands of distinct CDR3 sequences. Sequencing was done on a sample of naive CXCR3+ CD8+ T cells from blood. All receptors derive from a human donor in good health. Some clones in this sample may be carry-over from other donors' samples. Both conserved end residues are part of each CDR3.

j_call	v_call	cdr3_aa
TRBJ2-7	TRBV20-1	CSAHFSGLSYEQYF
TRBJ2-3	TRBV29-1	CSVIAERVDTQYF
TRBJ2-3	TRBV28	CASIAVFTDTQYF
TRBJ2-7	TRBV7-2	CASSLMGPPSSYEQYF
TRBJ2-3	TRBV3-1	CASSQVLAGGSTQYF
TRBJ2-7	TRBV6-5	CASSRPGHYEQYF
TRBJ2-7	TRBV4-1	CASSHRAFSSYEQYF
TRBJ1-2	TRBV12-3/TRBV12-4	CASSFVTGGYGYTF
TRBJ2-2	TRBV7-9	CVPRGENTGELFF
TRBJ2-7	TRBV15	CATSGPPGNEQYF
TRBJ2-1	TRBV10-3	CAISESSRREGHNEQFF
TRBJ2-7	TRBV2	CASSPRPSGSDEQYF
TRBJ2-1	TRBV4-1	CASSFTPGTGGPYNEQFF
TRBJ2-1	TRBV6-5	CASSLSTSGGASYNEQFF
TRBJ2-7	TRBV4-2	CASSQGDSSYEQYF
TRBJ2-5	TRBV29-1	CSVRDSQETQYF
TRBJ2-1	TRBV7-8	CASSLYPGPMDEQFF
TRBJ2-1	TRBV6-5	CASRGLADYNEQFF
TRBJ1-4	TRBV7-9	CASSKKDRNEKLFF
TRBJ2-1	TRBV9	CASSGLAGGTEQFF
TRBJ1-6	TRBV12-3/TRBV12-4	CASSLGPGSNSPLHF
TRBJ2-1	TRBV12-3/TRBV12-4	CASSTNDRGPRSLVF
TRBJ2-7	TRBV11-2	CASSLSAGSHYEQYF
TRBJ2-7	TRBV5-1	CASSLGPNEQYF
TRBJ2-7	TRBV5-1	CASSSGTSGPYEQYF
TRBJ2-1	TRBV27	CATQSYNEQFF
TRBJ2-7	TRBV28	CASSSLDLSYEQYF
TRBJ2-7	TRBV12-3/TRBV12-4	CASSFEDGLVEQYF
TRBJ2-2	TRBV29-1	CSVERRGDVTSNTGELFF
TRBJ2-5	TRBV28	CASSLRTQETTQYF
TRBJ2-3	TRBV6-6	CASSYGQPPRTDTQYF
TRBJ2-7	TRBV12-3/TRBV12-4	CASSPDSPYEQYF
TRBJ2-2	TRBV29-1	CSVEQGVTGELFF
TRBJ2-2	TRBV28	CASSTTSGGTGELFF